The rows below give T cell receptor beta chains drawn from one sample of a study of T cell responses to AZD1222 COVID-19 vaccine. The protocol was immunoSEQ multiplex PCR, while the TCRdb copy is restricted to in-frame clones and leaves out a portion. The profile shows some 98,000 clones, around 84% of them singletons. The source was peripheral blood, collected 28 days after the second AZD1222 dose. Receptors originate from an adult who received the AZD1222 COVID-19 vaccine. The CDR3 runs from the conserved cysteine through the conserved F or W. Each record gives: D gene, clone size, J gene, V gene, CDR3 protein, CDR3 DNA. A D gene is named only where the DNA matches it firmly. A clone size is listed for some rows: how often the clone was seen (once, few, many), or a class if it is expanded.

d_gene: NA; abundance: NA; j_gene: TRBJ1-1; v_gene: TRBV6-6; CDR3aa: CASRRLGGRTEAFF; CDR3nt: TGTGCCAGCAGACGACTGGGGGGCCGTACTGAAGCTTTCTTT
d_gene: TRBD2; abundance: NA; j_gene: TRBJ2-3; v_gene: TRBV7-9; CDR3aa: CASSLALAGVSTDTQYF; CDR3nt: TGTGCCAGCAGCTTAGCACTAGCGGGGGTTAGCACAGATACGCAGTATTTT
d_gene: NA; abundance: few; j_gene: TRBJ2-1; v_gene: TRBV5-1; CDR3aa: CASSLGDHNEQFF; CDR3nt: TGCGCCAGCAGCTTGGGAGACCACAATGAGCAGTTCTTC
d_gene: NA; abundance: NA; j_gene: TRBJ2-5; v_gene: TRBV20-1; CDR3aa: CSKRDQETQYF; CDR3nt: TGCAGTAAGCGGGACCAAGAGACCCAGTACTTC
d_gene: NA; abundance: NA; j_gene: TRBJ1-1; v_gene: TRBV2; CDR3aa: CASSLDGTEAFF; CDR3nt: TGTGCCAGCAGTTTAGACGGCACTGAAGCTTTCTTT
d_gene: NA; abundance: NA; j_gene: TRBJ1-2; v_gene: TRBV5-6; CDR3aa: CASSLVRTLYGYTF; CDR3nt: TGTGCCAGCAGCTTGGTACGGACATTATATGGCTACACCTTC
d_gene: NA; abundance: few; j_gene: TRBJ2-5; v_gene: TRBV5-4; CDR3aa: CASSLRRQFPGQETQYF; CDR3nt: TGTGCCAGCAGCCTGCGGAGACAGTTCCCTGGGCAAGAGACCCAGTACTTC
d_gene: NA; abundance: NA; j_gene: TRBJ1-4; v_gene: TRBV12-3/TRBV12-4; CDR3aa: CASSADQARVFF; CDR3nt: TGTGCCAGCAGTGCAGACCAGGCCAGGGTGTTTTTT
d_gene: NA; abundance: NA; j_gene: TRBJ2-3; v_gene: TRBV5-1; CDR3aa: CASSLGQYGITDTQYF; CDR3nt: TGCGCCAGCAGCTTGGGACAGTACGGTATCACAGATACGCAGTATTTT
d_gene: TRBD1; abundance: NA; j_gene: TRBJ1-4; v_gene: TRBV4-1; CDR3aa: CASSHRGPNEKLFF; CDR3nt: TGCGCCAGCAGTCACAGGGGTCCTAATGAAAAACTGTTTTTT
d_gene: NA; abundance: once; j_gene: TRBJ1-1; v_gene: TRBV10-1; CDR3aa: CASSEEGDTEAFF; CDR3nt: TGCGCCAGCAGTGAGGAGGGGGACACTGAAGCTTTCTTT
d_gene: TRBD1; abundance: NA; j_gene: TRBJ2-3; v_gene: TRBV5-1; CDR3aa: CASSLVAGGMGDTQYF; CDR3nt: TGCGCCAGCAGCTTGGTGGCAGGGGGCATGGGAGATACGCAGTATTTT
d_gene: TRBD2; abundance: NA; j_gene: TRBJ2-1; v_gene: TRBV5-1; CDR3aa: CASRRSGSNEQFF; CDR3nt: TGCGCCAGCAGAAGGAGCGGGAGCAATGAGCAGTTCTTC
d_gene: NA; abundance: NA; j_gene: TRBJ1-1; v_gene: TRBV10-1; CDR3aa: CASSKDKMNTEAFF; CDR3nt: TGCGCCAGCAGTAAGGACAAAATGAACACTGAAGCTTTCTTT
d_gene: NA; abundance: few; j_gene: TRBJ2-7; v_gene: TRBV19; CDR3aa: CASSIYAGQNEQYF; CDR3nt: TGTGCCAGTAGTATTTATGCAGGGCAGAACGAGCAGTACTTC
d_gene: TRBD1; abundance: once; j_gene: TRBJ1-5; v_gene: TRBV19; CDR3aa: CASDDRDSYSNQPQHF; CDR3nt: TGTGCCAGCGACGACAGGGACTCTTATAGCAATCAGCCCCAGCATTTT